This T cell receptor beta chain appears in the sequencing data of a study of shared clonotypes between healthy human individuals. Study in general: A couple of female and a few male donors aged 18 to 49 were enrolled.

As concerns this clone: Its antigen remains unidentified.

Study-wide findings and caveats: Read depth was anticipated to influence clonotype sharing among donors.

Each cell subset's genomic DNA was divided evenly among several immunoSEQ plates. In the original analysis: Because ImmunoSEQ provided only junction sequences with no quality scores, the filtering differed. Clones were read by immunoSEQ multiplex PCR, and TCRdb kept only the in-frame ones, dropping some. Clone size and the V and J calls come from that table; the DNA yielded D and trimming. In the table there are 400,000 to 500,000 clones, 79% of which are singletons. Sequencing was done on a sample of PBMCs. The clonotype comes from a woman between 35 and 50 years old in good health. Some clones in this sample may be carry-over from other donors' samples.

CDR3 region: CASRDRGPGYGYTF. The CDR3 DNA is TGTGCCAGCAGGGACAGGGGACCCGGCTATGGCTACACCTTC. This chain connects TRBV6-1 to TRBJ1-2, with 9 bases identical to TRBD1. After removal of 6 bases from V and 4 bases from J, the junction contained 6 bases not matched to a gene. CDR3 length: 14 amino acids. Per germline, CDR1 MNHNS and CDR2 SASEGT.